The 16 T cell receptor beta chains in this list originate from one sample, sequenced in a study of T-cell reconstitution after alpha-beta-depleted transplantation in children (TCRdb year 2016). Library creation used PCR. The sequencer was an Illumina HiSeq 2500. TCR library preparation used molecular barcoding, with unique molecular identifiers applied to normalize quantification of the TCRbeta repertoire. TCRdb reanalyzed the raw reads on its own, using fastp at Q25 for trimming and MiXCR for clone calling, and kept in-frame beta chains. CDR3 protein duplicates are merged, each entry listing the most common genes and DNA. The sample table records around 680,000 distinct CDR3 sequences; 15% to 20% of these occur just once. The top ten clones comprise over 0.95% of the sample. The material was PBMCs from the stem cell graft donor, obtained from the stem cell graft. The receptors derive from a human donor who donated a stem cell graft to a child with acute myeloid leukemia.

At least ten counts were recorded for this clonotype. This chain links TRBV5-5 with TRBJ2-4; maybe TRBD2 (5 bases). Per the germline V gene, CDR1 is SGHKS and CDR2 is YYEKEE (reference sequence). The CDR3 length is 14 residues. V was clipped by 0 bases and J by 8 bases, with 12 bases between them. CDR3: CASSLVGYGDIQYF. The CDR3 nucleotides are TGTGCCAGCAGCTTGGTAGGGTACGGGGACATTCAGTACTTC.

In DNA form, the CDR3 reads TGCAGTGCTAGAGTAGAGTTCGGTTCGGGAGGGGTCAAAAACATTCAGTACTTC. This sequence encodes CSARVEFGSGGVKNIQYF. The chain couples TRBV20-1 to TRBJ2-4, with TRBD2 identical over 8 bases. Germline loops: CDR1 DFQATT, CDR2 SNEGSKA (reference sequence). This CDR3 comprises 18 residues. With V trimmed by 1 base and J by 3 bases, 14 bases remained unmatched.

This sequence joins TRBV7-3 and TRBJ1-3; no clear D. Germline V lookup: CDR1 SGHTA, CDR2 FQGTGA. This CDR3 has 16 residues. The V gene lost 3 bases and the J gene lost 1 base, with 13 bases spanning the gap. The CDR3 DNA reads as TGTGCCAGCAGCTTCGGTGGAGGGCCTTCTGGAAACACCATATATTTT. This codes for CASSFGGGPSGNTIYF.

This clonotype has more than one count but fewer than ten. The chain joins TRBV12-5 to TRBJ2-1, with 15 bases fitting TRBD2. CDR1 is LGHNT, CDR2 FRNRAP, per germline. The junction had 9 bases not matched to a gene; V was cut back by 5 bases and J by 7 bases. The CDR3 has 17 amino acids. This chain's CDR3 is CASGLGTSGGPGNEQFF. The CDR3 DNA is TGTGCTAGTGGTCTCGGGACTAGCGGGGGGCCGGGAAATGAGCAGTTCTTC.

V gene TRBV7-9 combines with J gene TRBJ2-4; 9 nucleotides match TRBD1. Germline CDR1 reads SEHNR; CDR2 reads FQNEAQ (reference sequence). CDR3 size: 12 residues. The CDR3 spells CASAGDRVIQYF. In DNA form, the CDR3 reads TGTGCTTCCGCCGGGGACAGGGTCATTCAGTACTTC.

This clonotype has only one observation. This chain links TRBV28 with TRBJ2-2; D gene uncertain. The germline V gene encodes CDR1 MDHEN and CDR2 SYDVKM. This CDR3 comprises 15 residues. V was cut by 7 bases and J by 6 bases, with 18 bases left in between. CDR3 protein: CASTRAPVGSGELFF. DNA of the CDR3: TGTGCCAGCACCCGGGCCCCGGTCGGATCCGGGGAGCTGTTTTTT.

The chain recombines TRBV12-3 or TRBV12-4 with TRBJ2-3; no clear D. The CDR3 runs 14 residues. V was clipped by 3 bases and J by 2 bases, with 9 bases between them. CDR3 nucleotide sequence: TGTGCCAGCAGTTTTAAAGGGAACACAGATACGCAGTATTTT. Its translation is CASSFKGNTDTQYF.

The V gene is TRBV5-1, the J gene TRBJ1-5; weak D call: TRBD1 (5 bases). The V end lost 0 bases, the J end lost 7 bases, and 20 bases lay between the germline ends. The CDR3 has 17 residues. Germline values: CDR1 SGHRS, CDR2 YFSETQ. CDR3 sequence: CASSLAFPARAQQPQHF. The CDR3 DNA reads as TGCGCCAGCAGCTTGGCTTTTCCGGCCAGGGCCCAACAGCCCCAGCATTTT.

Ten or more counts support this clonotype. V gene TRBV20-1 combines with J gene TRBJ2-7, with 7 positions matching TRBD1. The J segment lost 0 bases and the V segment lost 1 base, leaving 0 bases of the junction unmatched. Germline CDR1 is DFQATT and CDR2 is SNEGSKA (reference sequence). The CDR3 is made up of 13 amino acids. The DNA for the CDR3 is TGCAGTGCTAGAGGGGACAGCTCCTACGAGCAGTACTTC. Protein product: CSARGDSSYEQYF.

The table lists this clonotype with many counts. The rearrangement links TRBV20-1 to TRBJ2-7; D not certain. This CDR3 comprises 11 residues. The germline CDR1 and CDR2 sequences are DFQATT and SNEGSKA (reference sequence). V was cut by 0 bases and J by 3 bases, with 3 bases left in between. The CDR3 here is CSARERYEQYV. The CDR3, as DNA: TGCAGTGCTAGAGAACGCTACGAGCAGTACGTC.

The V gene is TRBV12-2, the J gene TRBJ1-5; TRBD1, the table's D call, lacks a check against the DNA. TRBV12-2 has pseudogene status. The CDR3 has 17 residues. The DNA for the CDR3 is TGTGCAAGTCGCCCGGCCCTCGGACAGGGCCTTGAGCAGCCCCAGCATTTT. Protein product: CASRPALGQGLEQPQHF.

This clonotype was counted between two and nine times. V and J are TRBV10-1 and TRBJ2-3; weak D call: TRBD2 (5 bases). The V gene lost 4 bases and the J gene lost 3 bases, with 11 bases spanning the gap. This CDR3 is 14 amino acids long. From germline, CDR1 is WNHNN and CDR2 SYGVQD (reference sequence). The CDR3 loop reads CASSGGGATDTQYF. The CDR3 coding sequence is TGCGCCAGCAGTGGTGGAGGTGCTACAGATACGCAGTATTTT.

Remarks on this clonotype: This CDR3 is missing its conserved last phenylalanine or tryptophan, likely due to a read error. V and J are TRBV7-2 and TRBJ1-2; no definite D call. The CDR3 sequence is 14 residues long. Trimming left V 3 bases short and J 4 bases short, with 12 bases between. CDR1 is SGHTA, CDR2 FQGNSA, per germline. The DNA for the CDR3 is TGTGCCAGCAGCTTTACCCCGTCGGCCTATGGCTACACCCTC. Translating gives CASSFTPSAYGYTL.

This clonotype has at least ten counts. The chain recombines TRBV12-3 or TRBV12-4 with TRBJ1-1; 7 bases line up with TRBD1. The CDR3 runs to 12 residues. V shed 7 bases, J shed 4 bases, and the junction held 3 bases outside the gene matches. The CDR3 DNA reads TGTGCCAGCAATGAGGGGGCCACTGAAGCTTTCTTT. This sequence encodes CASNEGATEAFF.

This clonotype was counted a few times. This chain uses TRBV7-2 with TRBJ2-1; a weak D match, TRBD1 (6 bases). The V end was cut by 4 bases, the J end by 9 bases, with 16 bases between. Germline V gene sequence: CDR1 SGHTA, CDR2 FQGNSA. This CDR3 spans 14 amino acids. CDR3 nucleotide sequence: TGTGCCAGCAGCTCACGGGTGGGACACACTGAGCAGTTCTTC. Its translation is CASSSRVGHTEQFF.

The CDR3 region is CASSLAVGNTGELFF. For the CDR3, the DNA is TGCGCCAGCAGCTTGGCCGTGGGGAACACCGGGGAGCTGTTTTTT. V gene TRBV5-1 combines with J gene TRBJ2-2; D remains unclear. The germline CDR1 and CDR2 sequences are SGHRS and YFSETQ. This CDR3 is built from 15 residues. Trimming took off 0 bases at V and 1 base at J, with 7 bases between the two ends.